This T cell receptor (beta chain) came from a study of T-cell reconstitution after alpha-beta-depleted transplantation in children. Study outcomes and limitations: In some patients, recipient T cells and intrathymic progenitors surviving conditioning explained high day-60 diversity.

A TCRbeta library incorporating unique molecular identifiers was prepared. TCRdb recomputed calls from the PCR reads with MiXCR, one row per CDR3 protein. The data show about 980,000 distinct CDR3 sequences, 25% to 35% seen once. This clonotype is a singleton in its sample. The target antigen is unknown. V was pared by 1 base and J by 5 bases, with 7 bases of the junction left unmatched. The CDR3 contains 15 residues. Material: PBMCs, mostly from graft donor cells, obtained 360 days after TCRalphabeta/CD19-depleted stem cell transplant. The chain joins TRBV12-3 or TRBV12-4 to TRBJ2-7, with 8 bases aligning to TRBD1. This sequence was found in a boy under three years old who had a stem cell transplant for SCID, so the T cells may come from the graft donor. For the CDR3, the DNA is TGTGCCAGCAGTTTAGTGCCAGACAGGGGCCACGAGCAGTACTTC. It is translated as CASSLVPDRGHEQYF.